The T cell receptor (beta chain) under discussion was sequenced for a study of Ad26.COV2.S vaccination and SARS-CoV-2 variants. Study details: As a participant in COV1001, the donor was in the Ad26.COV2.S trial arm. Ad26.COV2.S, an intramuscular injection, was given once or twice 56 days apart.

Study outcomes and limitations: The study found similar non-spike TCR breadth in vaccine and placebo recipients.

As to this clone: What it recognizes is unknown.

The CDR3 runs to 15 residues. Unmatched junction bases numbered 8, after V lost 5 bases and J lost 5 bases. In germline, CDR1 is SGHVS, CDR2 FNYEAQ. The treatment here: approximately 18 received Ad26.COV2.S at low or high dose, single or two shots; several received placebo; per-sample allocation not given. The investigators took samples on day 63 after the first vaccine or placebo injection. Data came from immunoSEQ multiplex PCR; TCRdb stores just in-frame clones and leaves some out. The sample shows 380,000 or so clones, about nine tenths of them seen only once. V gene TRBV7-6 combines with J gene TRBJ2-3, with 9 bases fitting TRBD1. The source was peripheral blood, collected in a trial of Ad26.COV2.S vaccine versus placebo. The clonotype comes from a person between 18 and 65 years old who received the Ad26.COV2.S COVID-19 vaccine or a placebo. The DNA for the CDR3 is TGTGCCAGCAGCCCGGACAGGGGCGGTGGAGATACGCAGTATTTT. This encodes CASSPDRGGGDTQYF. Full variable domain (remainder filled in from reference TRBV7-6 and TRBJ2-3): GAGVSQSPRYKVTKRGQDVALRCDPISGHVSLYWYRQALGQGPEFLTYFNYEAQQDKSGLPNDRFSAERPEGSISTLTIQRTEQRDSAMYRCASSPDRGGGDTQYFGPGTRLTVL.